The sequence of this TCR beta chain was determined in a study of T cell clonotyping in hematopoietic cell transplantation. Looked up from germline, CDR1 is GTSNPN and CDR2 is SVGIG (reference sequence). The V gene lost 0 bases and the J gene lost 5 bases, with 20 bases spanning the gap. The length of the CDR3 is 16 residues. TCRdb's copy holds only in-frame clones and misses some; the assay was immunoSEQ multiplex PCR. The sample has about 6,200 clones, roughly 77% seen once; the top ten hold 33%. Recipients were bled about 28 days pretransplant and at posttransplant days 30, 100, 180. Concerning this clone: Its matching antigen is unknown.

Findings of the study overall: Few recipient clonotypes overlapped donors; over 95% were de novo at given depth.

The source material was PBMCs, sampled 100 days after allogeneic stem cell transplant. The V gene is TRBV30, the J gene TRBJ2-7, with D perhaps being TRBD1 or TRBD2 (6 bases each). The clonotype was recovered from a female patient between 25 and 45 years old who had an allogeneic stem cell transplant, so the T cells may come from the graft donor. Some clones in this sample may be carry-over from other donors' samples. The CDR3 DNA reads TGTGCCTGGAGTGTATACCCTCCCGGGGGCGAGGACGAGCAGTACTTC. This translates into CAWSVYPPGGEDEQYF.